This entry lists 21 T cell receptor beta chains sequenced from one sample in a study of neurological immune-mediated disorders. TCRdb called the 5' RACE reads again in MiXCR, with one record for every CDR3 protein. The table has some 89,000 distinct CDR3 sequences, under 4.5% seen once. Time point here: longitudinal time-point 3. Sequencing was done on a sample of PBMCs. These receptors all come from a woman aged 55-70 years with multiple sclerosis.

At least ten counts were recorded for this clonotype. The CDR3, as DNA: TGTGCCAGCAGTTTATTGCGACGGGGTTCCGGCGAGCAGTACTTC. It is translated as CASSLLRRGSGEQYF. J is TRBJ2-7 and V is TRBV12-3 or TRBV12-4; D might be TRBD2 (5 bases). The CDR3 loop spans 15 amino acids. Trimming shortened V by 2 bases and J by 6 bases, and 17 bases separated the two germline ends.

There are many counts of this clonotype. V is TRBV5-1 and J is TRBJ1-4, with D unclear. Trimming took 1 base from V and 2 from J, leaving 12 bases between them. The CDR3 loop spans 16 amino acids. Per germline, CDR1 SGHRS and CDR2 YFSETQ. CDR3 sequence (DNA): TGCGCCAGCAGCTTGAGGACGGGTGGGACTAATGAAAAACTGTTTTTT. Protein: CASSLRTGGTNEKLFF.

This clonotype was seen at least ten times. This chain uses TRBV5-1 with TRBJ2-3, with D uncertain. The CDR3 is made up of 12 amino acids. Trimming took 3 bases from V and 6 from J, leaving 8 bases between them. Looked up from germline, CDR1 is SGHRS and CDR2 is YFSETQ. The DNA of the CDR3 is TGCGCCAGCAGCTATAGTCCGGATACGCAGTATTTT. Protein product: CASSYSPDTQYF. Combining the CDR3 with reference TRBV5-1 and TRBJ2-3 gives the whole variable domain KAGVTQTPRYLIKTRGQQVTLSCSPISGHRSVSWYQQTPGQGLQFLFEYFSETQRNKGNFPGRFSGRQFSNSRSEMNVSTLELGDSALYLCASSYSPDTQYFGPGTRLTVL.

At least ten counts were recorded for this clonotype. The J gene is TRBJ2-6, the V gene TRBV5-1; TRBD1 matches at 7 bases. V gave up 3 bases and J gave up 4 bases; unmatched junction bases: 1. The CDR3 contains 14 residues. Germline V gene lookup returns CDR1 SGHRS and CDR2 YFSETQ. CDR3 residues: CASSWGQGANVLTF. As DNA, the CDR3 is TGCGCCAGCAGCTGGGGACAGGGGGCCAACGTCCTGACTTTC.

This clonotype was seen repeatedly, ten times or more. This sequence joins TRBV29-1 and TRBJ1-2, with 10 bases aligning to TRBD1. V lost 6 bases and J lost 5; bases outside the gene matches: 9. Germline CDR1 and CDR2: SQVTM and ANQGSEA. CDR3 length equals 14 residues. The CDR3 sequence is CSVIDRGQWYGYTF. CDR3 DNA: TGCAGCGTGATAGACAGGGGGCAATGGTATGGCTACACCTTC.

This clonotype was detected ten times or more. This chain connects TRBV5-4 to TRBJ1-1; D is uncertain. The germline V gene has CDR1 SGHNT and CDR2 YYREEE (reference sequence). The length of the CDR3 is 16 residues. With 4 bases removed from V and 1 base from J, the gap between germline ends came to 17 bases. CDR3 in DNA: TGTGCCAGCAGCCCGGCAAGGGCGGCGGGGAACACTGAAGCTTTCTTT. Translating gives CASSPARAAGNTEAFF.

This clonotype was detected ten times or more. The chain links TRBV5-1 to TRBJ2-4; D not certain. Trimming removed 5 bases from V and 3 bases from J, with 12 bases in between. The CDR3 covers 14 residues. The germline V gene has CDR1 SGHRS and CDR2 YFSETQ. The DNA for the CDR3 is TGCGCCAGCAGTCCGACTCGGGTCAAAAACATTCAGTACTTC. Amino acids: CASSPTRVKNIQYF.

This rearrangement joins TRBV30 to TRBJ1-1; perhaps TRBD1 as D (5 bases). V lost 4 bases and J lost 0, with 6 bases in between. CDR3 size: 12 residues. Germline assignment: CDR1 GTSNPN and CDR2 SVGIG (reference sequence). The CDR3 sequence: CAWKGVNTEAFF. DNA for the CDR3: TGTGCCTGGAAAGGGGTGAACACTGAAGCTTTCTTT.

This clonotype was recorded many times. The genes are TRBV20-1 and TRBJ2-2; 7 bases match TRBD1. V shed 3 bases and J 5 bases; nucleotides not matched to a gene: 9. The CDR3 spans 15 residues. The germline CDR1 and CDR2 sequences are DFQATT and SNEGSKA (reference sequence). The chain's CDR3 is CSARAPGQRTGELFF. DNA of the CDR3: TGCAGTGCTAGGGCCCCGGGACAGAGGACCGGGGAGCTGTTTTTT.

This clonotype came up many times. The V gene is TRBV5-5, the J gene TRBJ2-3, with TRBD2 matching over 7 bases. The CDR3 is 15 residues long. CDR1 is SGHKS, CDR2 YYEKEE, per germline (reference sequence). Losses at the gene ends were 9 bases for V and 3 bases for J; bases not matched to a gene: 13. CDR3 coding DNA: TGTGCCACCTCCCAGGGTGGGCGGGGGACAGATACGCAGTATTTT. Encoded protein: CATSQGGRGTDTQYF.

Only a few counts were recorded for this clonotype. The chain employs TRBV6-5 and TRBJ2-7; maybe TRBD2 (6 bases). Germline lookup yields CDR1 MNHEY and CDR2 SVGAGI. V shed 6 bases and J shed 2 bases, with 17 bases lying between them. The CDR3 has 15 amino acids. CDR3: CASRERARGTYEQYF. CDR3 nucleotide sequence: TGTGCCAGCAGGGAACGGGCGCGGGGAACCTACGAGCAGTACTTC.

This clonotype appeared many times. The V call is TRBV2, the J call TRBJ2-1; TRBD1 matches 7 bases. CDR1 SNHLY and CDR2 FYNNEI come from the germline V gene. With V trimmed by 6 bases and J by 0 bases, 5 bases remained unmatched. This CDR3 is built from 15 residues. The CDR3 DNA sequence: TGTGCCAGCAGACCCGGGACAGCCTCCTACAATGAGCAGTTCTTC. Encoded protein: CASRPGTASYNEQFF. The full variable domain, rest sourced from reference TRBV2 and TRBJ2-1, is EPEVTQTPSHQVTQMGQEVILRCVPISNHLYFYWYRQILGQKVEFLVSFYNNEISEKSEIFDDQFSVERPDGSNFTLKIRSTKLEDSAMYFCASRPGTASYNEQFFGPGTRLTVL.

The table lists this clonotype with many counts. The chain is built from TRBV20-1 and TRBJ2-7; 9 bases agree with TRBD1. The germline CDR1 and CDR2 sequences are DFQATT and SNEGSKA (reference sequence). V gave up 1 base and J gave up 3 bases; unmatched junction bases: 1. CDR3 length equals 13 residues. The CDR3 here is CSARGGQGYEQYF. The CDR3 coding sequence is TGCAGTGCTAGAGGGGGACAGGGCTACGAGCAGTACTTC.

This clonotype was detected many times. This chain joins TRBV6-5 and TRBJ1-1, with D unclear. The V and J ends lost 4 bases and 0 bases respectively, with 12 bases between them. This CDR3 contains 15 residues. Germline V CDR1 and CDR2: MNHEY, SVGAGI. CDR3 sequence reads: CASSFEGSVNTEAFF. Here the CDR3 DNA reads TGTGCCAGCAGTTTCGAAGGATCGGTGAACACTGAAGCTTTCTTT.

This clonotype was counted a few times. The gene calls are TRBV3-1 and TRBJ2-2, with TRBD2 matching 12 bases. Germline V gene data show CDR1 as LGHDT and CDR2 as YNNKEL (reference sequence). The CDR3 extends over 19 amino acids. J was trimmed by 8 bases and V by 0 bases; bases with no gene match: 13. Written as DNA, the CDR3 is TGTGCCAGCAGCCAAGATCACCAGCGACTAGCGGGGGTTGCGGGGGAGCTGTTTTTT. Translated: CASSQDHQRLAGVAGELFF.

This clonotype was seen many times. The chain uses TRBV28 and TRBJ2-1; D may be TRBD1 or TRBD2 (5 bases each). The germline V gene encodes CDR1 MDHEN and CDR2 SYDVKM. The CDR3 length is 12 residues. Deletions cut 6 bases from V and 13 bases from J, with 16 bases between. CDR3 bases: TGTGCCAGCAGGTCGCCGGGACGGCTCCAGTTCTTC. It codes for CASRSPGRLQFF.

This clonotype was found many times. The gene calls are TRBV29-1 and TRBJ2-1, with a weak D call TRBD1 (6 bases). CDR3 length equals 13 residues. Trimming took 5 bases from V and 0 from J, leaving 8 bases between them. The germline V gene encodes CDR1 SQVTM and CDR2 ANQGSEA. The chain's CDR3 is CSVLGASYNEQFF. Written as DNA, the CDR3 is TGCAGCGTTTTGGGGGCCTCCTACAATGAGCAGTTCTTC.

Many counts were recorded for this clonotype. The genes are TRBV5-4 and TRBJ2-3, with 12 bases that match TRBD2. CDR1 and CDR2 (germline): SGHNT, YYREEE (reference sequence). The trim removed 4 bases at V and 2 bases at J, leaving 8 bases unmatched. The CDR3 is 17 residues long. The CDR3 nucleotides are TGTGCCAGCAGCCCAGGACTAGCGGGGACAAACACAGATACGCAGTATTTT. Translated, it gives CASSPGLAGTNTDTQYF.

This clonotype appeared many times. J is TRBJ2-5 and V is TRBV5-8; 10 bases match TRBD2. J was trimmed by 5 bases and V by 5 bases; bases with no gene match: 15. The CDR3 is 17 amino acids. Looked up from germline, CDR1 is SGHTS and CDR2 is YDEGEE. In DNA form, the CDR3 reads TGTGCCAGCAGTTCGCTTCTAGCGGGGGACGGACGGGAGACCCAGTACTTC. Protein: CASSSLLAGDGRETQYF. Full variable domain (outside the CDR3, taken from reference TRBV5-8 and TRBJ2-5): EAGVTQSPTHLIKTRGQQATLRCSPISGHTSVYWYQQALGLGLQFLLWYDEGEERNRGNFPPRFSGRQFPNYSSELNVNALELEDSALYLCASSSLLAGDGRETQYFGPGTRLLVL.

At least ten counts were recorded for this clonotype. The rearrangement joins TRBV4-1 to TRBJ2-7; D is perhaps TRBD1 (5 bases). This CDR3 is 13 amino acids long. Germline values: CDR1 MGHRA, CDR2 YSYEKL. The V end lost 5 bases, the J end lost 3 bases, and 11 bases lay between the germline ends. For the CDR3, the DNA is TGCGCCAGCAGCAAACAGGTAATCTACGAGCAGTACTTC. This sequence encodes CASSKQVIYEQYF.

In this sample, this clonotype turned up many times. This chain connects TRBV12-3 or TRBV12-4 to TRBJ1-1; a weak D match, TRBD1 (5 bases). The CDR3 loop spans 17 amino acids. V dropped 5 bases and J dropped 0 bases, with 19 bases sitting between them. Written as DNA, the CDR3 is TGTGCCAGCAGTACCATCTCGACAGCCCGGATGAACACTGAAGCTTTCTTT. Residues: CASSTISTARMNTEAFF.